The entry below describes one TCR beta chain. The entry originates in a study of blood T cell repertoires in COVID-19. Authors' processing steps: Estimates of nucleated cell counts were drawn from the amplification of reference gene primers. Clones were sequenced by immunoSEQ multiplex PCR, and TCRdb holds only the in-frame ones, with some missing. D and trimming come from the DNA, and the V and J calls and clone size come from that table. Found here are hundreds of thousands of clones, around 90% of them singletons; the top ten hold 2% to 2.5%. This CDR3 contains 13 residues. Trimming took 0 bases from V and 4 from J, leaving 6 bases between them. Everyone who took part was about 18 to 90 years old, and they came from 24 US areas. Participants' own reports of clinical history determined their cohort assignment.

Specimen: PBMCs or T cells enriched from blood (not recorded which). The receptor was derived from a woman aged 55-69 years in a cohort exposed to, infected with or recovered from COVID-19 (not recorded which). The chain has TRBV12-3 or TRBV12-4 and TRBJ1-2, with D possibly TRBD1 on 5 matching bases. In nucleotides, the CDR3 is TGTGCCAGCAGTTTAGCAGGGGCCTATGGCTACACCTTC. This gives the protein CASSLAGAYGYTF.